This T cell receptor (beta chain) was sequenced for a study of monozygotic twins with inflammatory bowel disease. The CDR3 covers 14 residues. CDR1 and CDR2 from the germline V gene are MNHEY and SVGEGT. Researchers put TCRalpha and TCRbeta cDNA through two nested PCRs lasting around 16 and 10 cycles. For each CDR3 protein, TCRdb gives one entry from its re-call of the 5' RACE reads, without DNA. The specimen's table records 400,000 to 500,000 distinct CDR3 sequences. General study results and limits: Immunosuppressive treatments differing between patients may have added repertoire variability. Backing was not found for a single strong signal or clonotype associated with IBD.

With respect to this clonotype: Its antigen is not known.

The chain uses TRBV6-2 or TRBV6-3 and TRBJ1-5; the TRBD1 assignment by TCRdb is unverifiable without DNA. The clonotype comes from a human donor with ulcerative colitis or Crohn's disease, or a healthy co-twin of an affected twin (not recorded which). The sample was blood. This chain's CDR3 is CASSFPGANQPQHF.